This T cell receptor beta chain was recorded in a study of cytomegalovirus exposure and HLA in healthy donors (dated by TCRdb to about 2017). For the study in its entirety: An earlier analysis of approximately 640 of the donors reported more than 250 Gb of sequence data and 100 million to 140 million unique TCR beta sequences from roughly 200 million T cells. An early release that covered 500 to 800 HLA-typed donors contained around 330 gigabases of sequencing data and tens of millions of unique TCR sequences. Of the approximately 400 genotyped donors, 70% to 90% were placed in the genetic ancestry cluster associated with self-reported Caucasian donors. The study aimed to test whether signatures of past pathogen exposure could be identified by cataloging public T cell receptors. The T cell repertoires of around 730 subjects were profiled by immunosequencing and related to cytomegalovirus serostatus. Along with the approximately 670-subject first cohort, a separate validation cohort of around 120 different subjects was used. The study combined high-throughput TCR immunosequencing, statistical association of individual TCRs with disease status, and machine learning to predict cytomegalovirus infection status. A later analysis re-examined previously published TCR beta repertoires from over 500 donors and added high-resolution HLA genotyping to investigate patterns of TCR occurrence. In the later analysis, no new phenotypic data were used to find candidate immune exposures; instead, reliance was placed on TCR beta sequences and their occurrence across donors. In an earlier analysis of several hundred of the donors, high-throughput TCR beta sequencing was used to judge whether each TCR beta V gene segment behaved as functional or pseudogenic. Donor age, sex, ethnicity and CMV serostatus were compiled together with the repertoire data. In a later genetic analysis, genome-wide SNP genotypes for about three fifths of the 666 donors were used, and that subset was treated as a discovery cohort. All discovery cohort repertoires had been generated on a single sequencing platform. HLA typing included class I and class II loci at four-digit resolution. The number of donors typed differed by locus, with roughly 620-640 for A, B, C, DRB1 and DQB1, around 500 for DQA1, over 600 for DPA1, and 400 to 490 for DPB1. Because of strong linkage in the cohort, roughly five DR-DQ haplotypes were treated as single units for association and clustering. On average, 235,054 unique TCR beta nucleotide sequences were sequenced per donor among about 400 genotyped donors of the cohort, with roughly 18% of those sequences being non-productive.

Points the paper makes about the study in general: The sequencing pipeline was judged likely to have produced a cluster of highly shared sequence variants as a technical artifact. Sequencing depth was assumed to be roughly uniform across donors in the presence/absence analyses, though that assumption may not hold. The authors suggested that the approach could potentially be extended to other disease states and immunological phenotypes. According to a later analysis, parvovirus B19, influenza, CMV and Epstein-Barr virus appeared linked to several top co-occurrence clusters. Linkage disequilibrium might explain the correlated functional status among segregating V segments, but an unknown experimental factor could not be ruled out. A total of fewer than 200 TCR beta chains were listed by the study as associated with cytomegalovirus. A later analysis found that HLA-associated TCR beta chains were more clonally expanded and had lower generation probabilities than equally common non-associated chains. A further reported finding was that TCR beta sequences accurately predicted the HLA-A and HLA-B alleles for most subjects in the first cohort. The earlier analysis of approximately 540 of the donors excluded some 16 rarely observed V segments, including chromosome 9 orphons, because counts were too low. An association between a missense DCLRE1C variant and V-gene and J-gene trimming of TCR beta chains was found in a later genetic analysis and replicated in an independent cohort. This cohort had only TCR beta chains sequenced, and the lack of alpha or paired-chain data limited which features could be detected. A few of the identified cytomegalovirus-associated TCR beta chains were confirmed in vitro to be specific for cytomegalovirus antigens. Because HLA typing was missing for some donors at each locus, association tests included only the typed subset. Some IMGT-functional V segments, including TRBV6-2 and TRBV6-3, could not be told apart with the 87-base-pair reads, so those segments were excluded. A later genetic analysis reported fewer N-insertions in productive TCRs among donors in an Asian-associated ancestry cluster than the roughly 650-donor mean. When HLA alleles, especially DR and DQ, strongly co-occurred, TCR associations were difficult to assign to individual alleles. In a later analysis, over 15,000 TCR beta sequences were associated with specific HLA alleles at a false discovery rate of 0.05. For the cohort, immune exposure information was limited to CMV serostatus. Broadly in line with IMGT annotations, most TCR beta V segments showed up in productive rearrangements about 87% or about 30% of the time in an earlier analysis of 450 to 600 of the donors. In a later analysis, TCR association rates were found to vary across HLA loci, with the most associated TCRs seen for DRB1 alleles and the fewest for HLA-C alleles. A later analysis found that most CMV-associated TCR beta chains appeared HLA-restricted, with HLA associations seemingly driven largely by CMV exposure. While some public TCRs were present in many individuals, most TCR sequences turned up only very rarely across donors. The classifier was reported to diagnose cytomegalovirus status with high specificity and sensitivity in both the original and validation cohorts.

The germline V gene specifies MNHEY as CDR1 and SVGAGI as CDR2. The CDR3 has 13 amino acids, counting the end cysteine and phenylalanine. The entry retains the CDR3 DNA only, 39 bases that are in frame from base 1. Germline trimming amounts to 5 bases on V and 11 bases on J, with 7 as the count of junction bases outside the gene matches. The cohort was made up of approximately 670 healthy bone marrow donors. At the time of sampling, every cohort member was nominally healthy, though immune exposures that went unrecorded were likely present. The donor was CMV seropositive and was included in the group of 290 or so seropositive cohort members. A peripheral blood sample was provided by each donor, and peripheral blood mononuclear cells were used for TCR beta sequencing. Genomic DNA was extracted from the blood cell samples with the Qiagen DNeasy Blood Extraction Kit. The method was the immunoSEQ multiplex PCR assay. The multiplex PCR relied on a mix of 60 forward primers for TCR Vbeta segments and 13 reverse primers for TCR Jbeta segments. The CDR3 region of rearranged TCR beta genes was amplified from genomic DNA by a multiplex PCR assay. Amplified TCR beta libraries were sequenced as 87-base-pair reads on the Illumina HiSeq System. In the paper's pipeline: A later analysis counted approximately 74 million unique TCR beta chains across the roughly 700 repertoires, and around 9.9 million of these chains were shared by at least two donors. Raw reads were error-corrected and collapsed into unique sequences by a nearest-neighbor algorithm in which closely related sequences were merged to remove PCR and sequencing errors. To assign V, D and J gene segments, CDR3 sequences were aligned to IMGT reference sequences. For a sequence to be retained, at least a six-nucleotide match to both a V gene segment and a J gene segment was required. Rearrangements were called productive when the CDR3 lacked stop codons and stayed in frame with V and J; all others were non-productive. CDR3 was defined according to IMGT convention as the region running from the second conserved V-encoded cysteine to the conserved J-encoded phenylalanine. The earlier analysis of 500 to 750 of the donors excluded any sequence lacking an unambiguous match to a single V gene segment. In an earlier analysis of 500 to 750 of the donors, V segments were called functional above 56.7% productive rearrangements and were called segregating when the between-donor standard deviation exceeded 5%. To diagnose cytomegalovirus status from the catalog of TCR beta chain sequences, a statistical classification framework was built. A later analysis assigned V and J genes by comparing TCR nucleotide sequences with IMGT/GENE-DB human TR gene sequences. The TCRdist pipeline was used in a later analysis to assign CDR3 sequences and most-parsimonious VDJ recombination scenarios. In a later analysis, every TCR beta chain was defined by the combination of its CDR3 amino acid sequence and its V-gene family, and reads without a unique V-gene family were dropped. To address suspected cross-contamination and a sequencing artifact, a later analysis removed approximately 600 highly shared, low-generation-probability nucleotide sequences. A later analysis calculated a clonal expansion index for each public chain from normalized within-repertoire ranks of inferred template counts. In a later analysis, generation probabilities were computed using a VDJ recombination model fitted to out-of-frame rearrangements, and the results were checked against IGoR. In a later analysis, hypergeometric tests were used to score TCR-TCR, TCR-HLA and TCR-CMV co-occurrence, with a repertoire-size bias correction applied to TCR pairs. To estimate false discovery rates, a later analysis permuted the HLA or CMV assignments 20 times. In a later analysis, co-occurring TCRs were grouped with DBSCAN, and TCRdist sequence similarity was added when clustering was performed within HLA-allele-positive subsets. Co-occurrence clustering excluded repertoires with fewer than 30,000 or more than 120,000 public chains, plus five with anomalous nucleotide sharing. Here the immuneACCESS table is served through TCRdb, limited to in-frame sequences with V and J called. Missing clones are a known gap in these copies; in checked studies unresolved V genes cover under half, and the rest lacks a known reason. That table furnishes V, J and clone size, whereas the DNA furnished D and trimming. This sample lists some 98,000 clones; roughly 10% were detected once. The ten largest clonotypes hold 4.5% to 6.5% of the sample.

Of note for this clone: Which antigen it targets is not known. Per-base qualities were not stored, and no clone one base away is much larger.

This TCR came from a man aged 50 to 60 in good health and CMV-seropositive. The chain is assembled from TRBV6-5 and TRBJ1-1, and 11 bases in between align with TRBD1. Specimen: PBMCs. CDR3 protein: CASSIGQGARAFF. The bases are TGTGCCAGCAGTATAGGACAGGGGGCGCGGGCTTTCTTT.